This note documents a single TCR beta chain sequence. Its target is unknown. The study reverse transcribed the entire isolated RNA, so it sequenced expressed TCRB transcripts. Sequencing of naive, central memory and regulatory T cell samples gave an average of around 4 million reads. Clones were sequenced by immunoSEQ multiplex PCR, and TCRdb holds only the in-frame ones, with some missing. The table lists a few hundred thousand clones, approximately 15% of them singletons, with 0.015% to 0.02% in the top ten. Blood was drawn once from each donor into heparinised tubes. The draws averaged about 110 mL. Trimming took 4 bases from V and 4 from J; bases not matched to a gene: 6. The CDR3 length is 14 residues. Germline CDR1 is SGHRS and CDR2 is YFSETQ. This specimen belongs to a study of beta chain features in type 1 diabetes. Study findings and constraints: Shorter TCRB CDR3s, moderately but significantly so, were found in Type 1 diabetes patients in all four CD4+ subsets. In cDNA sequencing, cells with high TCR expression could be over-represented.

Sample: naive CD4+ T cells from blood. This chain connects TRBV5-1 to TRBJ2-3, with TRBD2 identical over 7 bases. This sequence was found in a man aged 30 to 45 with type 1 diabetes. CDR3 bases: TGCGCCAGCAGCAATATACGGGAGGCAGATACGCAGTATTTT. This gives the protein CASSNIREADTQYF.